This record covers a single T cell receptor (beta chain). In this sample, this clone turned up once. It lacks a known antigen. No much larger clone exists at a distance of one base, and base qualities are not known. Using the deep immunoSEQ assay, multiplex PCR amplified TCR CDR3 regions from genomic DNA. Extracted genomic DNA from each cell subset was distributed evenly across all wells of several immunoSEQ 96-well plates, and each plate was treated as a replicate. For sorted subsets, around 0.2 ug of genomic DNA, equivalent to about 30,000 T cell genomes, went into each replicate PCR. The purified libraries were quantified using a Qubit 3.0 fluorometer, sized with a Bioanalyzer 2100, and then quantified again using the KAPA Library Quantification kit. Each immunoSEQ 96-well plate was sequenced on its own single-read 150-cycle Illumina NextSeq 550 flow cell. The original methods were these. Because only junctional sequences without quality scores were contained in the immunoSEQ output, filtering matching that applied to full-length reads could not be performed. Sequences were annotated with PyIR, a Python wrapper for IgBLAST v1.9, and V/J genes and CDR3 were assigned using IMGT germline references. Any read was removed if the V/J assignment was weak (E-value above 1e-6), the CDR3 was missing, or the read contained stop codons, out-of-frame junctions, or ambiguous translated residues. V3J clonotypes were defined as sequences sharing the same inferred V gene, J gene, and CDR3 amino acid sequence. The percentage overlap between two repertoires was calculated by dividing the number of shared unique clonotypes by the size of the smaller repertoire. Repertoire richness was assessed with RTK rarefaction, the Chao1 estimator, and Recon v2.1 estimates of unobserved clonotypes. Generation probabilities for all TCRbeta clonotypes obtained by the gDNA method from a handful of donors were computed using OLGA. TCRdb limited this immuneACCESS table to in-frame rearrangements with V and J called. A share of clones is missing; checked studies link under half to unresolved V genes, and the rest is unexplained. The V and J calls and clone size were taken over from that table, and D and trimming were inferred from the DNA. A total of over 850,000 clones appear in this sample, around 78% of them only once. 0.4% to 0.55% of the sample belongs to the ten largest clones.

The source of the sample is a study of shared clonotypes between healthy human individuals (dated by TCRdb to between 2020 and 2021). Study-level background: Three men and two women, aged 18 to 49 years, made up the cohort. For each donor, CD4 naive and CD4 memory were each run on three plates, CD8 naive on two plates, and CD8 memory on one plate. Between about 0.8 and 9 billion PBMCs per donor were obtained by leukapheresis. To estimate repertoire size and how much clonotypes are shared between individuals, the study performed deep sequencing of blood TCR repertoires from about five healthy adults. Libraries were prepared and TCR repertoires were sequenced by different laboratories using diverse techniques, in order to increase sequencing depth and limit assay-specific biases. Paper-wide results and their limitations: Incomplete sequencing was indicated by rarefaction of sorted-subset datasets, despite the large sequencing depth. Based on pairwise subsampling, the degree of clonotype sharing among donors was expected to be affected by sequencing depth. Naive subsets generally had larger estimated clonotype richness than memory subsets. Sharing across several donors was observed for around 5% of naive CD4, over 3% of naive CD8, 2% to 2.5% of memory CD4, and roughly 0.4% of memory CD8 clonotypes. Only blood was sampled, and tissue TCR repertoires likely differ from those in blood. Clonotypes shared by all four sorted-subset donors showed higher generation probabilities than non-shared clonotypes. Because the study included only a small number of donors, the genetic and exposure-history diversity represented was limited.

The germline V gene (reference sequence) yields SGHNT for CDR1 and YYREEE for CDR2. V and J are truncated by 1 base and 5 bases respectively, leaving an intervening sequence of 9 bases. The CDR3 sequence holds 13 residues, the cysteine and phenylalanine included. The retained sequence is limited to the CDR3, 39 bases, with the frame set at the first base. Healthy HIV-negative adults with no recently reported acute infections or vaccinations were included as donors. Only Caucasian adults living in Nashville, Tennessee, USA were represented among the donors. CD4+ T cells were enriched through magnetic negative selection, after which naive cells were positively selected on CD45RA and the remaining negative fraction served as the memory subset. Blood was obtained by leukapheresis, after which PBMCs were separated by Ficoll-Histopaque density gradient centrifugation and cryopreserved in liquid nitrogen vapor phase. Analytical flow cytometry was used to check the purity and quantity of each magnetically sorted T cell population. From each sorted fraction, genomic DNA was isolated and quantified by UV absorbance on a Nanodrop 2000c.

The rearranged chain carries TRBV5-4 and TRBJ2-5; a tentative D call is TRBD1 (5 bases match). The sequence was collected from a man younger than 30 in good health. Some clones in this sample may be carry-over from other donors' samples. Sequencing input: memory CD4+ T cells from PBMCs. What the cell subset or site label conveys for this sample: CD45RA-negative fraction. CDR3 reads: CASSLRGSETQYF. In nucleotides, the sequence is TGTGCCAGCAGCTTGAGGGGATCGGAGACCCAGTACTTC. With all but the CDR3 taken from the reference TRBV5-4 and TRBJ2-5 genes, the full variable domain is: ETGVTQSPTHLIKTRGQQVTLRCSSQSGHNTVSWYQQALGQGPQFIFQYYREEENGRGNFPPRFSGLQFPNYSSELNVNALELDDSALYLCASSLRGSETQYFGPGTRLLVL.